These T cell receptor beta chains were read from a single sample in a study of CD8+ T cells in alopecia areata. Some clones are missing from TCRdb's copy, which holds only in-frame ones; the method was immunoSEQ multiplex PCR. The sample contains 150,000 to 200,000 clones, under 80% of which appear only once. This specimen was CD4+ T cells sorted from blood, taken around week 47, from a patient treated with tofacitinib. The source of these receptors is a human donor with alopecia areata. Each CDR3 is given with its conserved first and last residue. Each record gives: clone size, J gene, D gene, V gene, CDR3 protein, CDR3 DNA. D genes are given only for firm matches. The listing skips clone size in some rows; elsewhere it reads once, few, many or a size class.

clone size: few
J gene: TRBJ1-1
D gene: TRBD1
V gene: TRBV29-1
CDR3 protein: CSAGQGGTEAFF
CDR3 DNA: TGCAGCGCTGGACAGGGAGGAACTGAAGCTTTCTTT

clone size: few
J gene: TRBJ2-1
D gene: NA
V gene: TRBV29-1
CDR3 protein: CSAVLVINEQFF
CDR3 DNA: TGCAGCGCTGTACTAGTGATCAATGAGCAGTTCTTC

clone size: NA
J gene: TRBJ1-5
D gene: NA
V gene: TRBV7-8
CDR3 protein: CASSLAPGWPQHF
CDR3 DNA: TGTGCCAGCAGCTTAGCCCCCGGGTGGCCCCAGCATTTT

clone size: NA
J gene: TRBJ1-5
D gene: NA
V gene: TRBV30
CDR3 protein: CAWSVSSNQPQHF
CDR3 DNA: TGTGCCTGGAGTGTAAGCAGCAATCAGCCCCAGCATTTT

clone size: once
J gene: TRBJ2-2
D gene: TRBD2
V gene: TRBV9
CDR3 protein: CASSVGLAGTTGELFF
CDR3 DNA: TGTGCCAGCAGCGTAGGACTAGCGGGGACCACCGGGGAGCTGTTTTTT

clone size: once
J gene: TRBJ1-5
D gene: NA
V gene: TRBV19
CDR3 protein: CASSIQDSNQPQHF
CDR3 DNA: TGTGCCAGTAGTATACAGGATAGCAATCAGCCCCAGCATTTT

clone size: few
J gene: TRBJ2-1
D gene: NA
V gene: TRBV7-2
CDR3 protein: CASSPSGGNEQFF
CDR3 DNA: TGTGCCAGCAGCCCGTCTGGTGGCAATGAGCAGTTCTTC

clone size: NA
J gene: TRBJ2-5
D gene: NA
V gene: TRBV7-3
CDR3 protein: CASSPGVQETQYF
CDR3 DNA: TGTGCCAGCAGCCCGGGAGTACAAGAGACCCAGTACTTC

clone size: NA
J gene: TRBJ2-3
D gene: NA
V gene: TRBV29-1
CDR3 protein: CSVGAANTQYF
CDR3 DNA: TGCAGCGTTGGTGCGGCGAATACGCAGTATTTT

clone size: NA
J gene: TRBJ1-2
D gene: TRBD1
V gene: TRBV7-2
CDR3 protein: CASSLVAGGANGYTF
CDR3 DNA: TGTGCCAGCAGCTTAGTCGCAGGGGGCGCCAATGGCTACACCTTC

clone size: few
J gene: TRBJ2-3
D gene: TRBD1
V gene: TRBV27
CDR3 protein: CASSWRQGGKDTQYF
CDR3 DNA: TGTGCCAGCAGTTGGAGACAGGGGGGTAAAGATACGCAGTATTTT

clone size: NA
J gene: TRBJ2-2
D gene: TRBD2
V gene: TRBV4-3
CDR3 protein: CASSQPLAGGAGELFF
CDR3 DNA: TGCGCCAGCAGCCAGCCACTAGCGGGGGGAGCCGGGGAGCTGTTTTTT

clone size: few
J gene: TRBJ2-6
D gene: TRBD1
V gene: TRBV7-2
CDR3 protein: CASSLATGTGANVLTF
CDR3 DNA: TGTGCCAGCAGCTTAGCGACAGGGACCGGGGCCAACGTCCTGACTTTC

clone size: NA
J gene: TRBJ1-1
D gene: NA
V gene: TRBV6-6
CDR3 protein: CASSYSSGANTEAFF
CDR3 DNA: TGTGCCAGCAGTTACTCGTCAGGAGCGAACACTGAAGCTTTCTTT

clone size: NA
J gene: TRBJ1-1
D gene: NA
V gene: TRBV5-1
CDR3 protein: CASSLAPGLGTEAFF
CDR3 DNA: TGCGCCAGCAGCTTGGCCCCAGGCCTGGGCACTGAAGCTTTCTTT

clone size: NA
J gene: TRBJ2-1
D gene: NA
V gene: TRBV4-3
CDR3 protein: CASSQEAVSSYNEQFF
CDR3 DNA: TGCGCCAGCAGCCAAGAAGCAGTGAGCTCCTACAATGAGCAGTTCTTC

clone size: NA
J gene: TRBJ1-1
D gene: NA
V gene: TRBV30
CDR3 protein: CAWSKGPNTEAFF
CDR3 DNA: TGTGCCTGGAGTAAGGGGCCGAACACTGAAGCTTTCTTT

clone size: NA
J gene: TRBJ2-5
D gene: NA
V gene: TRBV15
CDR3 protein: CATSRGPFGETQYF
CDR3 DNA: TGTGCCACCAGCAGAGGGCCTTTCGGAGAGACCCAGTACTTC

clone size: NA
J gene: TRBJ1-2
D gene: NA
V gene: TRBV5-1
CDR3 protein: CASSPLGGGYGYTF
CDR3 DNA: TGCGCCAGCAGCCCCTTGGGGGGCGGCTATGGCTACACCTTC

clone size: NA
J gene: TRBJ1-2
D gene: TRBD1
V gene: TRBV19
CDR3 protein: CATRRTGGMYGYTF
CDR3 DNA: TGTGCCACCCGCCGGACAGGGGGGATGTATGGCTACACCTTC

clone size: NA
J gene: TRBJ2-1
D gene: TRBD1
V gene: TRBV11-2
CDR3 protein: CASTQGVVPYNEQFF
CDR3 DNA: TGTGCCAGCACCCAGGGGGTTGTCCCCTACAATGAGCAGTTCTTC

clone size: NA
J gene: TRBJ1-2
D gene: NA
V gene: TRBV29-1
CDR3 protein: CSVGKEYGYTF
CDR3 DNA: TGCAGCGTTGGGAAGGAGTATGGCTACACCTTC

clone size: NA
J gene: TRBJ2-7
D gene: NA
V gene: TRBV27
CDR3 protein: CASSSGTPLSEQYF
CDR3 DNA: TGTGCCAGCAGTTCCGGGACTCCCCTCAGCGAGCAGTACTTC

clone size: many
J gene: TRBJ1-2
D gene: TRBD1
V gene: TRBV11-2
CDR3 protein: CASSPTTGTGYTF
CDR3 DNA: TGTGCCAGCAGCCCGACGACAGGGACTGGCTACACCTTC

clone size: once
J gene: TRBJ2-7
D gene: NA
V gene: TRBV30
CDR3 protein: CAWGRQNQRNEQYF
CDR3 DNA: TGTGCCTGGGGTCGACAGAATCAGCGAAACGAGCAGTACTTC

clone size: NA
J gene: TRBJ1-2
D gene: TRBD1
V gene: TRBV18
CDR3 protein: CASSQTGSGGYTF
CDR3 DNA: TGTGCCAGCTCACAGACAGGGTCGGGAGGCTACACCTTC

clone size: NA
J gene: TRBJ1-6
D gene: NA
V gene: TRBV9
CDR3 protein: CASSVELRGRESPLHF
CDR3 DNA: TGTGCCAGCAGCGTAGAGCTCCGGGGGCGCGAGTCACCCCTCCACTTT

clone size: NA
J gene: TRBJ1-6
D gene: NA
V gene: TRBV5-1
CDR3 protein: CASSYTKNSPLHF
CDR3 DNA: TGCGCCAGCAGCTACACGAAGAATTCACCCCTCCACTTT

clone size: once
J gene: TRBJ1-1
D gene: NA
V gene: TRBV19
CDR3 protein: CASRLYPRRAEAFF
CDR3 DNA: TGTGCCAGTAGATTGTACCCCCGAAGGGCTGAAGCTTTCTTT

clone size: few
J gene: TRBJ1-1
D gene: NA
V gene: TRBV29-1
CDR3 protein: CSVEEGGTEAFF
CDR3 DNA: TGCAGCGTTGAAGAGGGCGGCACTGAAGCTTTCTTT

clone size: few
J gene: TRBJ2-1
D gene: TRBD2
V gene: TRBV7-8
CDR3 protein: CASSLGGLAVEQFF
CDR3 DNA: TGTGCCAGCAGCTTAGGGGGACTAGCGGTTGAGCAGTTCTTC

clone size: NA
J gene: TRBJ2-1
D gene: NA
V gene: TRBV9
CDR3 protein: CASSVENNEQFF
CDR3 DNA: TGTGCCAGCAGCGTAGAAAACAATGAGCAGTTCTTC

clone size: NA
J gene: TRBJ1-2
D gene: NA
V gene: TRBV15
CDR3 protein: CATSRDRVGGYTF
CDR3 DNA: TGTGCCACCAGCAGAGATAGGGTGGGTGGCTACACCTTC

clone size: NA
J gene: TRBJ2-7
D gene: NA
V gene: TRBV29-1
CDR3 protein: CSVGGLYVDEQYF
CDR3 DNA: TGCAGCGTTGGGGGACTCTACGTGGACGAGCAGTACTTC

clone size: NA
J gene: TRBJ2-4
D gene: TRBD1
V gene: TRBV18
CDR3 protein: CASSMGTGEGKNIQYF
CDR3 DNA: TGTGCCAGCTCAATGGGGACAGGAGAGGGCAAAAACATTCAGTACTTC

clone size: NA
J gene: TRBJ2-3
D gene: NA
V gene: TRBV6-1
CDR3 protein: CASSARTSTDTQYF
CDR3 DNA: TGTGCCAGCAGTGCGAGGACTAGCACAGATACGCAGTATTTT

clone size: NA
J gene: TRBJ1-2
D gene: NA
V gene: TRBV30
CDR3 protein: CAWSVAGDNGYTF
CDR3 DNA: TGTGCCTGGAGTGTGGCAGGGGATAATGGCTACACCTTC

clone size: few
J gene: TRBJ2-2
D gene: TRBD1
V gene: TRBV29-1
CDR3 protein: CTISGQGNTGELFF
CDR3 DNA: TGCACCATAAGCGGACAGGGTAACACCGGGGAGCTGTTTTTT

clone size: few
J gene: TRBJ2-6
D gene: NA
V gene: TRBV28
CDR3 protein: CASSSGSGANVLTF
CDR3 DNA: TGTGCCAGCAGTTCGGGCTCTGGGGCCAACGTCCTGACTTTC

clone size: few
J gene: TRBJ2-7
D gene: NA
V gene: TRBV19
CDR3 protein: CASSLRPTDEQYF
CDR3 DNA: TGTGCCAGTAGTCTCCGCCCTACAGACGAGCAGTACTTC

clone size: NA
J gene: TRBJ2-1
D gene: TRBD1
V gene: TRBV29-1
CDR3 protein: CSGGQAPSYNEQFF
CDR3 DNA: TGCAGCGGGGGACAGGCCCCCTCCTACAATGAGCAGTTCTTC

clone size: NA
J gene: TRBJ1-1
D gene: NA
V gene: TRBV9
CDR3 protein: CASSPRVGGTEAFF
CDR3 DNA: TGTGCCAGCAGCCCGCGGGTGGGGGGCACTGAAGCTTTCTTT

clone size: NA
J gene: TRBJ2-7
D gene: TRBD2
V gene: TRBV5-6
CDR3 protein: CASSRAGGPDYEQYF
CDR3 DNA: TGTGCCAGCAGCCGTGCGGGGGGGCCAGACTACGAGCAGTACTTC

clone size: once
J gene: TRBJ1-1
D gene: NA
V gene: TRBV27
CDR3 protein: CASSPIDRRNTEAFF
CDR3 DNA: TGTGCCAGCAGTCCCATCGACAGAAGGAACACTGAAGCTTTCTTT

clone size: NA
J gene: TRBJ2-1
D gene: NA
V gene: TRBV7-3
CDR3 protein: CASSLTRDNEQFF
CDR3 DNA: TGTGCCAGCAGCTTAACCAGGGACAATGAGCAGTTCTTC

clone size: NA
J gene: TRBJ1-2
D gene: NA
V gene: TRBV25-1
CDR3 protein: CASSDSTPYGYTF
CDR3 DNA: TGTGCCAGCAGCGACAGCACCCCTTATGGCTACACCTTC

clone size: many
J gene: TRBJ2-3
D gene: NA
V gene: TRBV14
CDR3 protein: CASSHRGVTDTQYF
CDR3 DNA: TGTGCCAGCAGCCACCGGGGAGTCACAGATACGCAGTATTTT

clone size: NA
J gene: TRBJ1-5
D gene: NA
V gene: TRBV28
CDR3 protein: CASSATGWAVRPQHF
CDR3 DNA: TGTGCCAGCAGTGCGACGGGCTGGGCCGTTCGGCCCCAGCATTTT

clone size: NA
J gene: TRBJ2-5
D gene: TRBD2
V gene: TRBV5-1
CDR3 protein: CASSFSSGGRETQYF
CDR3 DNA: TGCGCCAGCAGCTTCTCTAGCGGGGGAAGAGAGACCCAGTACTTC